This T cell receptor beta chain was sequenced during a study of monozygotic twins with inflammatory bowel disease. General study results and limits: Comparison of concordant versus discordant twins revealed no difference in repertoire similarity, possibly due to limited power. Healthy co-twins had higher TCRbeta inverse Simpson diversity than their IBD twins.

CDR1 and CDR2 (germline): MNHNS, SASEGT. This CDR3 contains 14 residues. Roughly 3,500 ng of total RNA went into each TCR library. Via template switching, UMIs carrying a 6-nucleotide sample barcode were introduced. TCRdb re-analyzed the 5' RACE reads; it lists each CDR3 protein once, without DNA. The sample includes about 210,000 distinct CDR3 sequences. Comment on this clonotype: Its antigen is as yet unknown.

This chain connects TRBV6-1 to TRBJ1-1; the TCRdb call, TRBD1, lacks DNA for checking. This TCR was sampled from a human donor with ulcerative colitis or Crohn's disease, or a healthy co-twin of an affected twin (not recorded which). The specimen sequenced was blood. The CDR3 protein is CASRAPGQGDRAFF.